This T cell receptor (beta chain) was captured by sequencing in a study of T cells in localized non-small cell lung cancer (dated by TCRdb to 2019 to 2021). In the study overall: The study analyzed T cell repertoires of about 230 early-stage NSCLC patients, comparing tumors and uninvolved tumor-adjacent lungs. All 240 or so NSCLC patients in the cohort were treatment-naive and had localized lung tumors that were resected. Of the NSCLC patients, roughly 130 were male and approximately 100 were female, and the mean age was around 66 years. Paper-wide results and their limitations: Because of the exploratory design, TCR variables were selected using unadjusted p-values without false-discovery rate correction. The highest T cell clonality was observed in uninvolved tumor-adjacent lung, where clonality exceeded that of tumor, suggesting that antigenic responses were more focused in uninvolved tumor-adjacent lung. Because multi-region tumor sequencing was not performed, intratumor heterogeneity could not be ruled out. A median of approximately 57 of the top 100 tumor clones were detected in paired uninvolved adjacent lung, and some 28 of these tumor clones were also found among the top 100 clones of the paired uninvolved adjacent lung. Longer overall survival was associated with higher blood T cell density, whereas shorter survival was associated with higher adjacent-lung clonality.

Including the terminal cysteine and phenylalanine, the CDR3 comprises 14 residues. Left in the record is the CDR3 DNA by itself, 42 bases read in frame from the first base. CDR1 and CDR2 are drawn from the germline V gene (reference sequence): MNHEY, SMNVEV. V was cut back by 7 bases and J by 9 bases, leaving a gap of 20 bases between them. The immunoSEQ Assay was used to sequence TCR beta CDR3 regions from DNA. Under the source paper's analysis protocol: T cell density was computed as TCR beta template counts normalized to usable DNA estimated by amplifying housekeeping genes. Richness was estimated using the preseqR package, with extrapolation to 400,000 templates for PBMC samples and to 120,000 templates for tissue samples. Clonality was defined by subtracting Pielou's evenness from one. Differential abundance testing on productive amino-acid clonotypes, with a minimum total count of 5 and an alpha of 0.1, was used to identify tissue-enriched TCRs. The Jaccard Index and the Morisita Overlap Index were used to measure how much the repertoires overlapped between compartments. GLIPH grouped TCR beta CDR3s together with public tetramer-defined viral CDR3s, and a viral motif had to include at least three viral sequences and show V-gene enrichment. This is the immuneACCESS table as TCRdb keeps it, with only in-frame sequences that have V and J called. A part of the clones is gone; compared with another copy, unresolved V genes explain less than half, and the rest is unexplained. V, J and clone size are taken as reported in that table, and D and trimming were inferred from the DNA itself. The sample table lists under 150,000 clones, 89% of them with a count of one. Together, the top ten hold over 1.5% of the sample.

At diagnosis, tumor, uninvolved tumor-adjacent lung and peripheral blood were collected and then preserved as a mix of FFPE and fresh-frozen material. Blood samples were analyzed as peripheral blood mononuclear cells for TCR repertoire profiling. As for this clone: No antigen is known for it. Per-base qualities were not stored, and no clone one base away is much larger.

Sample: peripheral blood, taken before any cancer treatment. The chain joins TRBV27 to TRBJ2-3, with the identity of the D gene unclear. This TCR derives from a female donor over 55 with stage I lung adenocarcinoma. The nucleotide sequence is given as TGTGCCAGCAAATTCTCTGTAGCCGTAGGCACGCAGTATTTT. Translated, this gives CASKFSVAVGTQYF.